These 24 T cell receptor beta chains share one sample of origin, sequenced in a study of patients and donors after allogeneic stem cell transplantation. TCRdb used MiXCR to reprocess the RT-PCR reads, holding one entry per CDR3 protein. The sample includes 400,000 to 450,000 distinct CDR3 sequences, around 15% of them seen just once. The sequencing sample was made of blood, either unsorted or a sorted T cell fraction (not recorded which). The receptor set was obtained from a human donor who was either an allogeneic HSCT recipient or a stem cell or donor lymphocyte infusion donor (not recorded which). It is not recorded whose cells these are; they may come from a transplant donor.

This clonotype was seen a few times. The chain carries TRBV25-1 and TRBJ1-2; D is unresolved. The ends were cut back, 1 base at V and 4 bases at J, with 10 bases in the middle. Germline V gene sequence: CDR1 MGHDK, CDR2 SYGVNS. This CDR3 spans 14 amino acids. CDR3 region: CASSELRGTYGYTF. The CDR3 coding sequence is TGTGCCAGCAGTGAATTACGGGGAACCTATGGCTACACCTTC.

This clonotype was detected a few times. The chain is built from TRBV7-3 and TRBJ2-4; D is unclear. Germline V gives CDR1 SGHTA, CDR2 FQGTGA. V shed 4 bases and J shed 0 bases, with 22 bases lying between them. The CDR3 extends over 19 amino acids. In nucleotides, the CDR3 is TGTGCCAGCAGCTCAGCGCGCCGACACGCGGTAATAGCCAAAAACATTCAGTACTTC. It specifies CASSSARRHAVIAKNIQYF.

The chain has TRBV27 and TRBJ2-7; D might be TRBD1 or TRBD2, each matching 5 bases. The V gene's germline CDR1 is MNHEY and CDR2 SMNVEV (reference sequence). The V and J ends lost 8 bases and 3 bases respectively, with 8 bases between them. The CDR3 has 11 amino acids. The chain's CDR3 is CASGGYYEQYF. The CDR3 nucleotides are TGTGCCAGCGGGGGATACTACGAGCAGTACTTC.

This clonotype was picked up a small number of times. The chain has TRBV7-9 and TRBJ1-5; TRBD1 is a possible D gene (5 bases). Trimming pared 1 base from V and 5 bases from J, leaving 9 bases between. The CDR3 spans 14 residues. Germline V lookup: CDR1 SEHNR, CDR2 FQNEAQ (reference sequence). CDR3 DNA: TGTGCCAGCAGCTTAGATTTAGGGGATCAGCCCCAGCATTTT. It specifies CASSLDLGDQPQHF.

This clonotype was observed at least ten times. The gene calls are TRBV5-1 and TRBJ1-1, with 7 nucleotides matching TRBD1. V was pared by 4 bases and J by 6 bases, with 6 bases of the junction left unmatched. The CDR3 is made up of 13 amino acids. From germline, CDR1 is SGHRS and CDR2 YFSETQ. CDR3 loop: CASSLQGTPEAFF. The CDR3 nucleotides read TGCGCCAGCAGCCTACAGGGGACCCCTGAAGCTTTCTTT.

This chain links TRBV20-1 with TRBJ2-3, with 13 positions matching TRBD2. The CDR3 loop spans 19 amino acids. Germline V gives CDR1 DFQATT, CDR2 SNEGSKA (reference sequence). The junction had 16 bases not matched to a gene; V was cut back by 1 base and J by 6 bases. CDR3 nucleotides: TGCAGTGCTAGAGGCGGACTAGCGGGAGAGCGAATCGGTCCCGATACGCAGTATTTT. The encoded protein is CSARGGLAGERIGPDTQYF.

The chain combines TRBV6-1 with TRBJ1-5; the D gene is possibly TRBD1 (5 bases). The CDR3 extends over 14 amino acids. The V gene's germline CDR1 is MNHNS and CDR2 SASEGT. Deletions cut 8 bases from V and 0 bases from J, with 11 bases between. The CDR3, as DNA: TGTGCCAGCTCTACGGACACTAGCAATCAGCCCCAGCATTTT. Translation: CASSTDTSNQPQHF.

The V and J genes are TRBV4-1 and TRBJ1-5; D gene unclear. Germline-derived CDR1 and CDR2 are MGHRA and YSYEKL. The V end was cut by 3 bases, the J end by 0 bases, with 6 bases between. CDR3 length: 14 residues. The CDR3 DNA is TGCGCCAGCAGCCACGCTTATAGCAATCAGCCCCAGCATTTT. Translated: CASSHAYSNQPQHF.

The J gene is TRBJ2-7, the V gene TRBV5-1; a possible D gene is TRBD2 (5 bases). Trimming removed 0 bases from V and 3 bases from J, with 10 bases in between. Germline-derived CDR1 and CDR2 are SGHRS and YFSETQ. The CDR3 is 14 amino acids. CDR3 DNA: TGCGCCAGCAGCTTGGCCCTCGGGAACTACGAGCAGTACTTC. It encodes CASSLALGNYEQYF.

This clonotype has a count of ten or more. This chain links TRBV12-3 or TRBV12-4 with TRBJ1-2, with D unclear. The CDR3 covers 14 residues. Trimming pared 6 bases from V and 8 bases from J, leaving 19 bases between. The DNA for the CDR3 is TGTGCCAGCAGCCCGATTTCCAACAGTAACGGCTACACCTTC. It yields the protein CASSPISNSNGYTF.

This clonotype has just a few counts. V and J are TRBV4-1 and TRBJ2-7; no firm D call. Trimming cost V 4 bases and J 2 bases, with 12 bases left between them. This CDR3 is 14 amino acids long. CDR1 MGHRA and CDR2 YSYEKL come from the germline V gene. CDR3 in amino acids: CASSRVLGTYEQYF. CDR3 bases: TGCGCCAGCAGCCGAGTCCTGGGTACCTACGAGCAGTACTTC.

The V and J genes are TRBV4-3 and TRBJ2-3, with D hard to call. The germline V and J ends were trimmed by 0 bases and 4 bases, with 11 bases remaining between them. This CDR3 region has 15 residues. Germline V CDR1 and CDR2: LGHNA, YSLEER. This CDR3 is CASSQEQRSPDTQYF. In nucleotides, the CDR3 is TGCGCCAGCAGCCAAGAACAGCGATCCCCAGATACGCAGTATTTT.

CDR3: CASSLNNQGEQFF. The CDR3 DNA reads TGTGCCAGCAGCTTAAACAACCAGGGCGAGCAGTTCTTC. The V and J genes are TRBV7-7 and TRBJ2-1; a possible D gene is TRBD1 (5 bases). CDR3 size: 13 residues. Deletions cut 2 bases from V and 10 bases from J, with 12 bases between. Germline V gene data show CDR1 as SSHAT and CDR2 as FNYEAQ (reference sequence).

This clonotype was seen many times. The CDR3 nucleotides are TGCAGCGGAGAACCAGGGGGCATCGAGACCCAGTACTTC. As protein: CSGEPGGIETQYF. The chain employs TRBV29-1 and TRBJ2-5, with 8 bases aligning to TRBD1. Losses at the gene ends were 7 bases for V and 5 bases for J; bases not matched to a gene: 9. CDR3 size: 13 residues. Germline CDR1 is SQVTM and CDR2 is ANQGSEA.

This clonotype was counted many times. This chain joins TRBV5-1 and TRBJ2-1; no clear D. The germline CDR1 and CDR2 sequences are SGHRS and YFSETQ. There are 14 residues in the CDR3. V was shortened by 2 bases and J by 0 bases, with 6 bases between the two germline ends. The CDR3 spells CASSFRSSYNEQFF. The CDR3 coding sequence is TGCGCCAGCAGCTTCCGGAGCTCCTACAATGAGCAGTTCTTC.

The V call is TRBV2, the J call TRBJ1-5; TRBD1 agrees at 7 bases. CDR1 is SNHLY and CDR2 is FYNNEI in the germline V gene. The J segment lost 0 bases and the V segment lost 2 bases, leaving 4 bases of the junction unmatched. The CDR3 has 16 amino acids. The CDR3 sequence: CASSEQGQYSNQPQHF. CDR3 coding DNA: TGTGCCAGCAGTGAACAGGGACAGTATAGCAATCAGCCCCAGCATTTT.

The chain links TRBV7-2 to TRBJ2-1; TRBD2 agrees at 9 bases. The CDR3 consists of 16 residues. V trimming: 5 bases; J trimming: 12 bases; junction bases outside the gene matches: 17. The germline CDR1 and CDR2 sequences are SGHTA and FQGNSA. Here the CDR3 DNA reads TGTGCCAGCAGCCCCCAAGGGGGTAGCGGCGGGAGGGGGCAGTTCTTC. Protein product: CASSPQGGSGGRGQFF.

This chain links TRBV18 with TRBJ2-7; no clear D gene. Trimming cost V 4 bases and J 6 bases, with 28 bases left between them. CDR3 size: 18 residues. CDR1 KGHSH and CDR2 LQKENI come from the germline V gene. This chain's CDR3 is CASSRIGIRSTPFSEQYF. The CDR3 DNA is TGTGCCAGCTCACGTATCGGCATCCGGTCTACTCCCTTTAGCGAGCAGTACTTC.

CDR3 sequence (DNA): TGTGCCAGCAGTGGGACTGAGGGTACTGAAGCTTTCTTT. Translating gives CASSGTEGTEAFF. The chain joins TRBV6-1 to TRBJ1-1; the D is unclear. Deletions cut 4 bases from V and 5 bases from J, with 11 bases between. Germline V gives CDR1 MNHNS, CDR2 SASEGT. The CDR3 is made up of 13 amino acids.

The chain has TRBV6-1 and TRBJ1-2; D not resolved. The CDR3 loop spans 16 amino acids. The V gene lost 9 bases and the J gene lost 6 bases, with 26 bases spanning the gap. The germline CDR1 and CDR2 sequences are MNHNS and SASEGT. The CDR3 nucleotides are TGTGCCAGTATAAACAGAGGGCCCTTTACTCGGGATGGCTACACCTTC. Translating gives CASINRGPFTRDGYTF.

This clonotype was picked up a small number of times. CDR3: CASSFKVEGGMNTEAFF. The CDR3 nucleotides are TGCGCCAGCAGCTTTAAGGTTGAGGGAGGGATGAACACTGAAGCTTTCTTT. V gene TRBV4-1 combines with J gene TRBJ1-1; no clear D. The V end was cut by 5 bases, the J end by 0 bases, with 19 bases between. CDR3 length: 17 residues. Germline V lookup: CDR1 MGHRA, CDR2 YSYEKL.

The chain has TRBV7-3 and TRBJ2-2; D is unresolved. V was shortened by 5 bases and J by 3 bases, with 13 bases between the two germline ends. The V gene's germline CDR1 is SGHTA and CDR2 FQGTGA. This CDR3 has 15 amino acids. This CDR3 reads CASSPMGRYTGELFF. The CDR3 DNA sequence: TGTGCCAGCAGCCCCATGGGCAGATACACCGGGGAGCTGTTTTTT.

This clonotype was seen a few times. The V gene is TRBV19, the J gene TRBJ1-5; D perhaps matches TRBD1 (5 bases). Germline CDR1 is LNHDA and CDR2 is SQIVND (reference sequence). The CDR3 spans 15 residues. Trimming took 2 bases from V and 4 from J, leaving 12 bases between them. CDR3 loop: CASSIRGAGNQPQHF. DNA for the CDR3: TGTGCCAGTAGTATAAGAGGGGCTGGTAATCAGCCCCAGCATTTT.

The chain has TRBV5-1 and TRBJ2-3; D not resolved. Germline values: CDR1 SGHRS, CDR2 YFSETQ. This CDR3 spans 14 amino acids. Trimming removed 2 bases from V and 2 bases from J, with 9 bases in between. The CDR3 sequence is CASSFSLFTDTQYF. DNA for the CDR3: TGCGCCAGCAGCTTTTCTCTCTTCACAGATACGCAGTATTTT.